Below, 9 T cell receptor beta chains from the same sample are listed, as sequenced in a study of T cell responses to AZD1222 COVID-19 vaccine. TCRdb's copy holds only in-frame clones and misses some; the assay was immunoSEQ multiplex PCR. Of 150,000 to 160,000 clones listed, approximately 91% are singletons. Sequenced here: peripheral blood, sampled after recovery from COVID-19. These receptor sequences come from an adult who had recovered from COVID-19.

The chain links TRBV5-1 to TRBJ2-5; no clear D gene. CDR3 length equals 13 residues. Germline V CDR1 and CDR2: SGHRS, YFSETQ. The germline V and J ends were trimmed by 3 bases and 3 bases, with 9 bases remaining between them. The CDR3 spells CASSSINEETQYF. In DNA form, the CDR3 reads TGCGCCAGCAGCTCAATTAATGAAGAGACCCAGTACTTC.

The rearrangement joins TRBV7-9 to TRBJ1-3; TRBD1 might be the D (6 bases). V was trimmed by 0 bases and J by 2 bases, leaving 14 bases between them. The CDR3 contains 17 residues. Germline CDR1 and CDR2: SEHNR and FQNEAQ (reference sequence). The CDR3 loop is CASSLAQGSSTGNTIYF. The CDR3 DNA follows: TGTGCCAGCAGCTTAGCGCAGGGGTCGTCCACTGGAAACACCATATATTTT.

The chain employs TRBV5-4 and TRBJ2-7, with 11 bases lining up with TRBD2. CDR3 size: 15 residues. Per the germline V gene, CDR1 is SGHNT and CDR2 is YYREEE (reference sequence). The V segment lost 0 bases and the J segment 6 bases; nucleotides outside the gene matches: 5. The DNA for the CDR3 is TGTGCCAGCAGCTTGGAACTAGCGGGAGCTCGCGAGCAGTACTTC. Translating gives CASSLELAGAREQYF. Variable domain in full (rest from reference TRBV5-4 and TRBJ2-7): ETGVTQSPTHLIKTRGQQVTLRCSSQSGHNTVSWYQQALGQGPQFIFQYYREEENGRGNFPPRFSGLQFPNYSSELNVNALELDDSALYLCASSLELAGAREQYFGPGTRLTVT.

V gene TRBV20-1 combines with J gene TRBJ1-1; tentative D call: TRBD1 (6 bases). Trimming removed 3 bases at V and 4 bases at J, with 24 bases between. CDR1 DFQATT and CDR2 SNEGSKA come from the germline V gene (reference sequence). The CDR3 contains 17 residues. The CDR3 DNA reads TGCAGTGCTAGTTATGGATGGTCAGGGGCGCGGAGCACTGAAGCTTTCTTT. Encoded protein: CSASYGWSGARSTEAFF.

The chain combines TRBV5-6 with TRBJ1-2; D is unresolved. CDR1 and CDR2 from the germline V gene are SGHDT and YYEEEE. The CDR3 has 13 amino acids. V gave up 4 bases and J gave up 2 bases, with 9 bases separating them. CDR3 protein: CASSQTLNYGYTF. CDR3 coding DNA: TGTGCCAGCAGCCAAACTCTGAACTATGGCTACACCTTC.

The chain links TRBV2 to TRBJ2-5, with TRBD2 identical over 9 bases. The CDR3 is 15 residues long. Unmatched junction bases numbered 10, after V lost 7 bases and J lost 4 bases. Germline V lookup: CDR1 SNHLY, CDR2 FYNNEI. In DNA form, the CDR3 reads TGTGCCAGCAACTATGGGACTAGCATCGGAGAGACCCAGTACTTC. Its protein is CASNYGTSIGETQYF.

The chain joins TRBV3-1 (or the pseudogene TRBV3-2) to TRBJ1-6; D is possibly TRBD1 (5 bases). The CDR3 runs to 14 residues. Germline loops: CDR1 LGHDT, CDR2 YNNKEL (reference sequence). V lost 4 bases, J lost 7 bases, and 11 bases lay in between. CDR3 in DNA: TGTGCCAGCAGCCGGGGGGGAGAGAATTCACCCCTCCACTTT. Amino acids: CASSRGGENSPLHF.

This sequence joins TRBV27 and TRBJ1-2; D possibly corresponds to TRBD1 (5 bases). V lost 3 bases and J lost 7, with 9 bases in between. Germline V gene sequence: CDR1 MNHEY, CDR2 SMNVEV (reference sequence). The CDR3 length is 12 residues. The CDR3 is CASSFQGGGYTF. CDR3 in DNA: TGTGCCAGCAGTTTTCAGGGCGGTGGCTACACCTTC.

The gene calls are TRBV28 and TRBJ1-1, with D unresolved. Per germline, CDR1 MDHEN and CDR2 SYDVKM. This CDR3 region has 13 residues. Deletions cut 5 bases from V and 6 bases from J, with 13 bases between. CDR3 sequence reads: CASSTRVRAEAFF. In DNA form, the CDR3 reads TGTGCCAGCAGTACGAGGGTACGAGCTGAAGCTTTCTTT.